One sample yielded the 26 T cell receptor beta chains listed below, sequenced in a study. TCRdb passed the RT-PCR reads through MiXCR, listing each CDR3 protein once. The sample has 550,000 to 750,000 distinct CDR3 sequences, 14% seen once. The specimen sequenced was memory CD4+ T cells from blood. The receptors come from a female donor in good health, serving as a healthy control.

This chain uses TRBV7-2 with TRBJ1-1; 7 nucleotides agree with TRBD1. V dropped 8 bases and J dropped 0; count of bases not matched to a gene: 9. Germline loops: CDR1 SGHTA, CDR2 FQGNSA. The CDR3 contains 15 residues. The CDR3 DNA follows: TGTGCCAGCGTCCGGGACAGAGTAATGAACACTGAAGCTTTCTTT. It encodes CASVRDRVMNTEAFF.

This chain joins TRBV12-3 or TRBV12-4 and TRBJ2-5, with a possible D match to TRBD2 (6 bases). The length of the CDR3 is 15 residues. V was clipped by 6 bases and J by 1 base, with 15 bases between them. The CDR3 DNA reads TGTGCCAGCAGCCGCCCCGGGACTTCCCAAGAGACCCAGTACTTC. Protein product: CASSRPGTSQETQYF.

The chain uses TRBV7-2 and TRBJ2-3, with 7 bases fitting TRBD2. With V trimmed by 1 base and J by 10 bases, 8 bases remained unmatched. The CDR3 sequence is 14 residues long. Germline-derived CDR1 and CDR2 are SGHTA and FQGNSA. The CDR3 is CASSLVLGGVAQYF. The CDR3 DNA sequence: TGTGCCAGCAGCTTAGTACTGGGGGGGGTTGCGCAGTATTTT.

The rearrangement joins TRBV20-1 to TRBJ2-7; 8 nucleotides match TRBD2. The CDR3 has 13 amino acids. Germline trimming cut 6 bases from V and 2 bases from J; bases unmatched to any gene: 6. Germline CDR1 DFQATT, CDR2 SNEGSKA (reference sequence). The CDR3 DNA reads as TGCAGTGCGGTCTTTAGCGGGACCTACGAGCAGTACTTC. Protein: CSAVFSGTYEQYF.

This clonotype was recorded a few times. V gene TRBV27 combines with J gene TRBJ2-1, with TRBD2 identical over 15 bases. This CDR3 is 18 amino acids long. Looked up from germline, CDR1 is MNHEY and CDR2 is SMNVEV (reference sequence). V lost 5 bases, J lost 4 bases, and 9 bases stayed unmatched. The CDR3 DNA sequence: TGTGCCAGCAGTCTGGGACTAGCGGGAGGTAAAGGTTACAATGAGCAGTTCTTC. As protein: CASSLGLAGGKGYNEQFF.

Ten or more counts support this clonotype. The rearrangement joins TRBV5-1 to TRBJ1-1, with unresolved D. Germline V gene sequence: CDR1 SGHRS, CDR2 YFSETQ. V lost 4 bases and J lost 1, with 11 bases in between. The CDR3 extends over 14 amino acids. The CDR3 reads CASSPGAGNTEAFF. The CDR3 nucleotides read TGCGCCAGCAGCCCAGGCGCGGGGAACACTGAAGCTTTCTTT.

Written as DNA, the CDR3 is TGTGCCAGCGTGCTGAGGGAGACCCAGTACTTC. Translated, it gives CASVLRETQYF. This chain uses TRBV6-6 with TRBJ2-5; D ambiguous. CDR3 length: 11 residues. Trimming cost V 8 bases and J 5 bases, with 9 bases left between them. CDR1 and CDR2 (germline): MNHNY, SVGAGI (reference sequence).

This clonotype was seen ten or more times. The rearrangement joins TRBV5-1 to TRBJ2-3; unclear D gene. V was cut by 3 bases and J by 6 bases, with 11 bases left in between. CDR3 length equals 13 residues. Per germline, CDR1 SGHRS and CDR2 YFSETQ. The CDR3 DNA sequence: TGCGCCAGCAGCTATTTTCTGTCCGATACGCAGTATTTT. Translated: CASSYFLSDTQYF.

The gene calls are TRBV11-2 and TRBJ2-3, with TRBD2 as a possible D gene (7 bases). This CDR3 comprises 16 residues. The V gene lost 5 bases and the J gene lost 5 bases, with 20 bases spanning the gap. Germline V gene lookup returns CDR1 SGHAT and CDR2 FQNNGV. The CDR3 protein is CASSARAGASGDTQYF. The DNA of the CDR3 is TGTGCCAGCAGCGCGCGGGCGGGGGCGTCCGGAGATACGCAGTATTTT.

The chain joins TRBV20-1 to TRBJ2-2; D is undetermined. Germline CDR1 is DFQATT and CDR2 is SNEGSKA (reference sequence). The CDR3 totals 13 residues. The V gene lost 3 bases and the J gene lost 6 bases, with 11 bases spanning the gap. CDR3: CSASSPTPGELFF. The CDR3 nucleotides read TGCAGTGCTAGTTCCCCTACCCCCGGGGAGCTGTTTTTT.

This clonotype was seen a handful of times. The CDR3 sequence is CASSPSGGSGGYTF. The CDR3 DNA reads as TGTGCCAGCAGCCCGTCGGGGGGCTCTGGAGGCTACACCTTC. The V call is TRBV11-2, the J call TRBJ1-2; D is possibly TRBD1 (6 bases). V was pared by 5 bases and J by 8 bases, with 18 bases between. Germline V CDR1 and CDR2: SGHAT, FQNNGV. CDR3 length: 14 residues.

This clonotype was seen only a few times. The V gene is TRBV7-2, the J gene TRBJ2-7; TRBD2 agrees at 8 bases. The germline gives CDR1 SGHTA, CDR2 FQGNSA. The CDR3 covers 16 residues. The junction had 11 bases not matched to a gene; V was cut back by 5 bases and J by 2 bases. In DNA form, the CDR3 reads TGTGCCAGCAGCCAAATTCTAGCGGGCCAACCCTACGAGCAGTACTTC. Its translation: CASSQILAGQPYEQYF.

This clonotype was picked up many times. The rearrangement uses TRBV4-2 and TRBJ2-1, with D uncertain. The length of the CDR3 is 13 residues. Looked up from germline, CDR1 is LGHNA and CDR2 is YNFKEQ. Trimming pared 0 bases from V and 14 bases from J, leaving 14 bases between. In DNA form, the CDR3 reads TGTGCCAGCAGCCAAGAGGGGAATGACCTGGAGTTCTTC. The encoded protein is CASSQEGNDLEFF.

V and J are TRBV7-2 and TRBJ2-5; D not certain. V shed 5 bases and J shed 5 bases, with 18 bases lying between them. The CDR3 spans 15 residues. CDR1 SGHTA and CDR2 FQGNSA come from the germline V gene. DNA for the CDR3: TGTGCCAGCAGCCCCCTGTCTCCTGGGTGGGAGACCCAGTACTTC. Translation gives CASSPLSPGWETQYF.

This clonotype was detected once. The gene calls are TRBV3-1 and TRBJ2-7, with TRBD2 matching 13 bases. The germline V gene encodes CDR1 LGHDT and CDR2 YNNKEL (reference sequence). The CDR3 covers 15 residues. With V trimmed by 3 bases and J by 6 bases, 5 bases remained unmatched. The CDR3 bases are TGTGCCAGCAGCCAGGGGACTAGCGGGGCACTCGAGCAGTACTTC. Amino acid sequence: CASSQGTSGALEQYF.

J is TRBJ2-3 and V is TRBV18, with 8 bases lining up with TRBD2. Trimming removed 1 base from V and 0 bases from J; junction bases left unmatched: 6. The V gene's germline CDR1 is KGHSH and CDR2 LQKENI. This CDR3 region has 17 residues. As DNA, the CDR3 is TGTGCCAGCTCACCACGTCTACTAGCGGCAAGCACAGATACGCAGTATTTT. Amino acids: CASSPRLLAASTDTQYF.

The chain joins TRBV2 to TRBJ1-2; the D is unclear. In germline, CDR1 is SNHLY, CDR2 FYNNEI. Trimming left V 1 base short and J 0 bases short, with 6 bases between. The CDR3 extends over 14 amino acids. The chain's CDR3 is CASSEEGSNYGYTF. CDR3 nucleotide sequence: TGTGCCAGCAGTGAAGAGGGATCTAACTATGGCTACACCTTC.

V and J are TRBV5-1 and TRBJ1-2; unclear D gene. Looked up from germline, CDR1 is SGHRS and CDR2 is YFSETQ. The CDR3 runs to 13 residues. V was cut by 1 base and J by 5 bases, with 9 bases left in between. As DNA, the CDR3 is TGCGCCAGCAGCTTGACTGAGAAATATGGCTACACCTTC. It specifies CASSLTEKYGYTF.

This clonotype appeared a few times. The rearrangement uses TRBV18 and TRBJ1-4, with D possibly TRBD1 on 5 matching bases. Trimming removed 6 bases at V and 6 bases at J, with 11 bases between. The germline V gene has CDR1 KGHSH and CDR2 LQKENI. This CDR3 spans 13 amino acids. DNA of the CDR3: TGTGCCAGCTCTATCGACAGTTATGAAAAACTGTTTTTT. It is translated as CASSIDSYEKLFF.

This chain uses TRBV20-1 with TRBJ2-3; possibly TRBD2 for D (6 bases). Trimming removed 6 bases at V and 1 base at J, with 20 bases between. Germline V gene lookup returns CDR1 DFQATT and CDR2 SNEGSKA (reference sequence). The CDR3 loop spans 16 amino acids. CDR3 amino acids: CSADGGWQRGTDTQYF. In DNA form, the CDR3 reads TGCAGTGCAGACGGGGGATGGCAGAGGGGCACAGATACGCAGTATTTT.

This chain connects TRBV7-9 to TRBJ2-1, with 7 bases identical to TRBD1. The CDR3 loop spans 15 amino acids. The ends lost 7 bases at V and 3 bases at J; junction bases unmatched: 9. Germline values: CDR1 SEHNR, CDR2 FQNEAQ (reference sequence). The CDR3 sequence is CASTARGGSYNEQFF. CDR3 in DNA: TGTGCCAGCACCGCCCGAGGGGGCAGCTACAATGAGCAGTTCTTC.

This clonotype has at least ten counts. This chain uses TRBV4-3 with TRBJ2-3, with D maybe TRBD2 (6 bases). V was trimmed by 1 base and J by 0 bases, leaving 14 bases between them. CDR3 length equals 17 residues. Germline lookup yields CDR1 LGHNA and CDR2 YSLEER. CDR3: CASSQGVSGTSTDTQYF. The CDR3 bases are TGCGCCAGCAGCCAAGGGGTTAGCGGAACTAGCACAGATACGCAGTATTTT.

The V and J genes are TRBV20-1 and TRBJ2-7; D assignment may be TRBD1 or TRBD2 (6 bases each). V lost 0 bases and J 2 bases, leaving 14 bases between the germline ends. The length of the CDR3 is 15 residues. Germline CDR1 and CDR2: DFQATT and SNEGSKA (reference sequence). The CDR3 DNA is TGCAGTGCTAGAGATTCGAGGGGGGCTACCTACGAGCAGTACTTC. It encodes CSARDSRGATYEQYF.

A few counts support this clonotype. The CDR3 coding sequence is TGTGCCAGCAGCGAGACCACTAGCGCCGGGGGGGATACGCAGTATTTT. Amino acid sequence: CASSETTSAGGDTQYF. J is TRBJ2-3 and V is TRBV9, with 7 bases fitting TRBD2. After removal of 3 bases from V and 6 bases from J, the junction contained 13 bases not matched to a gene. CDR1 and CDR2 (germline): SGDLS, YYNGEE. This CDR3 contains 16 residues.

Here the CDR3 DNA reads TGCAGTGCTCACCGGGACAGGGACATGGCCGAGGAGCTGTTTTTT. Protein sequence: CSAHRDRDMAEELFF. V usage is TRBV20-1 and J usage is TRBJ2-2, with 9 bases aligning to TRBD1. The germline gives CDR1 DFQATT, CDR2 SNEGSKA (reference sequence). CDR3 length: 15 amino acids. V lost 5 bases and J lost 10; bases outside the gene matches: 14.

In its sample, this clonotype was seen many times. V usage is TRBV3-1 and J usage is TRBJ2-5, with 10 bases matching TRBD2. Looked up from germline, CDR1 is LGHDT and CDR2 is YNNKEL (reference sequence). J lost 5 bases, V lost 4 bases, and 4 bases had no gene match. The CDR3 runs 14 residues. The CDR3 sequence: CASSPGTSVETQYF. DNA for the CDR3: TGTGCCAGCAGCCCTGGGACTAGCGTTGAGACCCAGTACTTC.